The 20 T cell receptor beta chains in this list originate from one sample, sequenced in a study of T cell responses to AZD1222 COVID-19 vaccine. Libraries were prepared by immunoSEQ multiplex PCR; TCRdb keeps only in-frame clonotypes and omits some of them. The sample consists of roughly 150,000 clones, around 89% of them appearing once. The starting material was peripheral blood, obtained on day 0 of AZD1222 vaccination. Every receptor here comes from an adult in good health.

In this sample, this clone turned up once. CDR3 residues: CSQDRYYEQYF. CDR3 bases: TGCAGCCAGGACAGATACTACGAGCAGTACTTC. J is TRBJ2-7 and V is TRBV20-1, with a tentative D call TRBD1 (6 bases). Germline V CDR1 and CDR2: DFQATT, SNEGSKA (reference sequence). There are 11 residues in the CDR3.

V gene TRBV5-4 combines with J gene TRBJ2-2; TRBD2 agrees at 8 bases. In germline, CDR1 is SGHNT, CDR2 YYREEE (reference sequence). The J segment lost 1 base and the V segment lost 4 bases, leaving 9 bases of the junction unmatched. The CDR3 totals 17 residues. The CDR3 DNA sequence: TGTGCCAGCAGCGTAGGTTTACTAGCGGAGAACACCGGGGAGCTGTTTTTT. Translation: CASSVGLLAENTGELFF. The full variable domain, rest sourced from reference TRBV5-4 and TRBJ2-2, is ETGVTQSPTHLIKTRGQQVTLRCSSQSGHNTVSWYQQALGQGPQFIFQYYREEENGRGNFPPRFSGLQFPNYSSELNVNALELDDSALYLCASSVGLLAENTGELFFGEGSRLTVL.

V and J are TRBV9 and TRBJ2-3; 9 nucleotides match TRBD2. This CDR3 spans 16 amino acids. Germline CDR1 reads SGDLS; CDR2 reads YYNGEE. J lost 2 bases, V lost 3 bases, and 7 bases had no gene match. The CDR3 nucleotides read TGTGCCAGCAGCGGACGCGGGAGGGCCGTCACAGATACGCAGTATTTT. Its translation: CASSGRGRAVTDTQYF.

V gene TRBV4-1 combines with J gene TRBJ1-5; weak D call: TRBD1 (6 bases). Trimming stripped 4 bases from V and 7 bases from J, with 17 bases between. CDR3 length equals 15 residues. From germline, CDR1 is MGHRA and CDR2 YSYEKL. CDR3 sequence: CASSPNIGGQQPQHF. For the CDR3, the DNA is TGCGCCAGCAGCCCTAATATTGGGGGGCAACAGCCCCAGCATTTT.

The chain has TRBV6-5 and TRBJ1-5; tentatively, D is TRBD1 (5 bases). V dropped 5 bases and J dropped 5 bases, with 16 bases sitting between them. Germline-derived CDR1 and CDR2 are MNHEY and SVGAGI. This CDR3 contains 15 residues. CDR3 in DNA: TGTGCCAGCAGTCACGGGGCAGACCCCGATCAGCCCCAGCATTTT. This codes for CASSHGADPDQPQHF.

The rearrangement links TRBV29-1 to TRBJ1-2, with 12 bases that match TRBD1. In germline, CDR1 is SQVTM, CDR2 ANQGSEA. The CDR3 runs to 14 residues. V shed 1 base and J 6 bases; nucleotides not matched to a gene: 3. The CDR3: CSVEGDRGHDGYTF. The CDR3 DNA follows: TGCAGCGTTGAAGGGGACAGGGGGCATGATGGCTACACCTTC.

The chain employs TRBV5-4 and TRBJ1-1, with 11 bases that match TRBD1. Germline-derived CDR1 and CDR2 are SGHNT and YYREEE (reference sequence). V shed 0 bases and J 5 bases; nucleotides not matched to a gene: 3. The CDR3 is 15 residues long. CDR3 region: CASSLGGQGGTEAFF. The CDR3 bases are TGTGCCAGCAGCTTGGGGGGACAGGGGGGAACTGAAGCTTTCTTT.

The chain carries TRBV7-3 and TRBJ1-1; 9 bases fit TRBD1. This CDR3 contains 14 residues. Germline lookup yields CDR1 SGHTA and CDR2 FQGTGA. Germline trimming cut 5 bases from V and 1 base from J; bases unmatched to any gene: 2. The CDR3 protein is CASSPGQGNTEAFF. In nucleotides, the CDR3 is TGTGCCAGCAGCCCGGGACAGGGGAACACTGAAGCTTTCTTT.

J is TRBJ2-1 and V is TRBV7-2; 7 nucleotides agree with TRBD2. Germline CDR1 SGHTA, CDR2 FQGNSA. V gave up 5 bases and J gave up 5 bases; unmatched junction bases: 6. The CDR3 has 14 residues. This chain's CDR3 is CASSASRGDNEQFF. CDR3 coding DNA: TGTGCCAGCAGCGCCTCTCGGGGGGACAATGAGCAGTTCTTC.

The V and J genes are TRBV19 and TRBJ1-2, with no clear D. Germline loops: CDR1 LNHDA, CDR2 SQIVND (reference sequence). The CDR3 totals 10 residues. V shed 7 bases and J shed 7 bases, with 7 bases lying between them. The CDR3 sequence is CASKDIGYTF. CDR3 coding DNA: TGTGCCAGTAAAGACATTGGCTACACCTTC.

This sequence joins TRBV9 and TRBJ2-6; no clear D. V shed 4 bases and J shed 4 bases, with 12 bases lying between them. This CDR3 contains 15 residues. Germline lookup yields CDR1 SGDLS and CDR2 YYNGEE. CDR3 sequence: CASSPQVSGANVLTF. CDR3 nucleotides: TGTGCCAGCAGCCCCCAGGTATCCGGGGCCAACGTCCTGACTTTC. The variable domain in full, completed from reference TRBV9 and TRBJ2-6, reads DSGVTQTPKHLITATGQRVTLRCSPRSGDLSVYWYQQSLDQGLQFLIQYYNGEERAKGNILERFSAQQFPDLHSELNLSSLELGDSALYFCASSPQVSGANVLTFGAGSRLTVL.

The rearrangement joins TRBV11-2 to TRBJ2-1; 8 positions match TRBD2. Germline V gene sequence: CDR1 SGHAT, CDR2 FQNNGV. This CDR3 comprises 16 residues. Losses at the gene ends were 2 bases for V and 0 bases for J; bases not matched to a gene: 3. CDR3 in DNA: TGTGCCAGCAGCTTAACTAGCGGCAGCTCCTACAATGAGCAGTTCTTC. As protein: CASSLTSGSSYNEQFF.

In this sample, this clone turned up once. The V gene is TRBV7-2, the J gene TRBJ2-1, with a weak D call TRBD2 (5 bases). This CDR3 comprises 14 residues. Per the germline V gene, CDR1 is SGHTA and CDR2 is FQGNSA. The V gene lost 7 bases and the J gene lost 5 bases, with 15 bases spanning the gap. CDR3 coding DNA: TGTGCCAGCACCCAAAAAGGACTCCACAATGAGCAGTTCTTC. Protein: CASTQKGLHNEQFF.

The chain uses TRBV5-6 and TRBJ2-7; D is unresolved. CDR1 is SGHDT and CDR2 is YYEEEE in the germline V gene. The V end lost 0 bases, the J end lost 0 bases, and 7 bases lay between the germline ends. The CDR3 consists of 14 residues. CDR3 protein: CASSLVSSSYEQYF. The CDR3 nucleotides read TGTGCCAGCAGCTTGGTTTCGAGCTCCTACGAGCAGTACTTC.

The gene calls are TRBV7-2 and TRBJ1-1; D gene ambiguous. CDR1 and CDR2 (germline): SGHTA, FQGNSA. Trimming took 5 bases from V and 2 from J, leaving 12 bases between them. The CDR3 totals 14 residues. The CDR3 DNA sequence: TGTGCCAGCAGCCTAAGGACGGGAAACACTGAAGCTTTCTTT. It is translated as CASSLRTGNTEAFF.

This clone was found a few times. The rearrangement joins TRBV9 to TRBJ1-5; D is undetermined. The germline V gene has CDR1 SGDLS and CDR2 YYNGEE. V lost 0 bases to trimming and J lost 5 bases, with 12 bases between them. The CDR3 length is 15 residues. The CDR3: CASSVAGSEHQPQHF. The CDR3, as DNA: TGTGCCAGCAGCGTAGCGGGGTCAGAACATCAGCCCCAGCATTTT.

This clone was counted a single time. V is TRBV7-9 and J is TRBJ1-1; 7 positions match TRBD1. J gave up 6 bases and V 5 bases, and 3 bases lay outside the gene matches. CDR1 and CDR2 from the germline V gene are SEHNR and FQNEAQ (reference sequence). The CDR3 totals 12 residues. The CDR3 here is CASSPQGPEAFF. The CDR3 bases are TGTGCCAGCAGCCCACAGGGGCCTGAAGCTTTCTTT.

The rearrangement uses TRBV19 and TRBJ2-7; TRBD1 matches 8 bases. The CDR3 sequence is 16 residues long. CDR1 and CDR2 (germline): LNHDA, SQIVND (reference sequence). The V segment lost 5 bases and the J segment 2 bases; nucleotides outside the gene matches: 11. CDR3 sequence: CASSGGVYRGTYEQYF. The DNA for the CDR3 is TGTGCCAGTAGTGGAGGCGTTTACAGGGGGACCTACGAGCAGTACTTC.

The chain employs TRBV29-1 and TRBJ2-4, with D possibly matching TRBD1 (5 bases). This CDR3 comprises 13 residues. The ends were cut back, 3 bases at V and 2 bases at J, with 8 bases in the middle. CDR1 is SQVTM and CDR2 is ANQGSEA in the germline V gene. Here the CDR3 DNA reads TGCAGCGTTGAGGTGGGGCCCAAAAACATTCAGTACTTC. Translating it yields CSVEVGPKNIQYF.

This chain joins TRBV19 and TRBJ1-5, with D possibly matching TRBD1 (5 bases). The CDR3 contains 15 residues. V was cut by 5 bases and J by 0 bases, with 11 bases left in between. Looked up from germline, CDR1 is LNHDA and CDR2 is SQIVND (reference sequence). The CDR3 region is CASSVGRNSNQPQHF. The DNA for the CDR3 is TGTGCCAGTAGTGTGGGACGGAATAGCAATCAGCCCCAGCATTTT.